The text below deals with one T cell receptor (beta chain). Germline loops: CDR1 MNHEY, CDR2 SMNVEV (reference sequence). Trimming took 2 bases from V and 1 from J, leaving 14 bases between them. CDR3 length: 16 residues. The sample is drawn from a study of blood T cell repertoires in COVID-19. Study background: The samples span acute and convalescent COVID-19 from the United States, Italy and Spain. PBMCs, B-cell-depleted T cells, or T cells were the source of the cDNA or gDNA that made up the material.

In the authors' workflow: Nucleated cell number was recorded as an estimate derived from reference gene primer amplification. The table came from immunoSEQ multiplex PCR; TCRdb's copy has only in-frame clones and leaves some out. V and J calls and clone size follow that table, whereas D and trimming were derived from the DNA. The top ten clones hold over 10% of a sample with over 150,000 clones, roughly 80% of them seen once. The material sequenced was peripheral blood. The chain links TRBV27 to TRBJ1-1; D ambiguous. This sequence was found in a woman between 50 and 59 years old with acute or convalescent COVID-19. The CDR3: CASSLRMRLKNTEAFF. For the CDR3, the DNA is TGTGCCAGCAGTTTAAGGATGAGGTTGAAGAACACTGAAGCTTTCTTT.